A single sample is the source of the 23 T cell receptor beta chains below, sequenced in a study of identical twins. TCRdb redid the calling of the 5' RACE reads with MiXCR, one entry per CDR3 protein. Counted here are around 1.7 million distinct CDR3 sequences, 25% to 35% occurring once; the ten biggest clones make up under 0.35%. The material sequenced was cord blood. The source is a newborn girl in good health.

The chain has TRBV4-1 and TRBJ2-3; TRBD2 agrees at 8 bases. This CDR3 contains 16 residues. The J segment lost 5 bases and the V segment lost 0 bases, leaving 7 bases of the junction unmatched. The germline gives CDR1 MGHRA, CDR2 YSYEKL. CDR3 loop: CASSQEPGLVLDTQYF. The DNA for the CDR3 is TGCGCCAGCAGCCAAGAGCCGGGACTAGTTTTAGATACGCAGTATTTT.

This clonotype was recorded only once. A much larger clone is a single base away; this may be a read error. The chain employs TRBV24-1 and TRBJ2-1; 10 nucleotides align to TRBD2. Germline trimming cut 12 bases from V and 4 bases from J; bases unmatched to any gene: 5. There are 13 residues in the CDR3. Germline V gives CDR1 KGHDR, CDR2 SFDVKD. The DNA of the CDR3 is TGTGCCGCCGAGCGGGAGGGATACAATGAGCAGTTCTTC. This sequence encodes CAAEREGYNEQFF.

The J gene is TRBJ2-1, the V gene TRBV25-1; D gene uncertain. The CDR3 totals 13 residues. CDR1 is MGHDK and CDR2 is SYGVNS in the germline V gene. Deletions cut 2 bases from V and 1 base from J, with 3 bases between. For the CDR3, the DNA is TGTGCCAGCAGTGAACAGTCCTACAATGAGCAGTTCTTC. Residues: CASSEQSYNEQFF. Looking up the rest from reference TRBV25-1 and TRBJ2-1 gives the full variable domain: EADIYQTPRYLVIGTGKKITLECSQTMGHDKMYWYQQDPGMELHLIHYSYGVNSTEKGDLSSESTVSRIRTEHFPLTLESARPSHTSQYLCASSEQSYNEQFFGPGTRLTVL.

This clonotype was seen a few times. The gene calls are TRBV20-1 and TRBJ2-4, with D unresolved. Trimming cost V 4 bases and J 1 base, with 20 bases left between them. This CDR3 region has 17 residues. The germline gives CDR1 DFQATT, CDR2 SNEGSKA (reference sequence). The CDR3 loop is CSAKSLQERMAKNIQYF. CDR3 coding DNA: TGCAGTGCTAAGAGCCTCCAGGAGCGTATGGCCAAAAACATTCAGTACTTC.

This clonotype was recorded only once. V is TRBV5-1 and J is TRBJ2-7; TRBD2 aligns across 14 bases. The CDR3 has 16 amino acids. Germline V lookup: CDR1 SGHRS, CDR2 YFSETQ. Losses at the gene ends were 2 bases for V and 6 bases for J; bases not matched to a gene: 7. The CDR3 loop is CASSFGTSGGPREQYF. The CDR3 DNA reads TGCGCCAGCAGCTTCGGGACTAGCGGGGGTCCTCGCGAGCAGTACTTC.

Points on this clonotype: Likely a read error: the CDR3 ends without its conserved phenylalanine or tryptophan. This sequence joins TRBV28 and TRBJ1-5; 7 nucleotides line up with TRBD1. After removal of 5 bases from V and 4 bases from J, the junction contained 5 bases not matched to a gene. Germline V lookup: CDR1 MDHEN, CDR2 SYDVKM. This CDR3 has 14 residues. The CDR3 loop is CASSTGTANQPQHL. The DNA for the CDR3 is TGTGCCAGCAGTACCGGGACAGCGAATCAGCCCCAGCATTTA.

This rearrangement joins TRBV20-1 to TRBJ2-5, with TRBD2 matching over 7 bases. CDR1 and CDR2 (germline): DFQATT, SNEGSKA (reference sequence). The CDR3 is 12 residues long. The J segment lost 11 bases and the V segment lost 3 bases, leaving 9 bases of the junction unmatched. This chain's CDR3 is CSARGEGPEQYF. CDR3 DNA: TGCAGTGCTAGGGGGGAGGGGCCAGAGCAGTACTTC.

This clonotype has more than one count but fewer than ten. In DNA, the CDR3 is TGTGCCAGCAGTTCAGTGGGGGCAACTAATGAAAAACTGTTTTTT. Its translation: CASSSVGATNEKLFF. The chain has TRBV27 and TRBJ1-4; maybe TRBD1 (5 bases). Trimming left V 4 bases short and J 0 bases short, with 9 bases between. This CDR3 has 15 amino acids. Germline CDR1 and CDR2: MNHEY and SMNVEV (reference sequence). The full variable domain, completed using reference TRBV27 and TRBJ1-4, is EAQVTQNPRYLITVTGKKLTVTCSQNMNHEYMSWYRQDPGLGLRQIYYSMNVEVTDKGDVPEGYKVSRKEKRNFPLILESPSPNQTSLYFCASSSVGATNEKLFFGSGTQLSVL.

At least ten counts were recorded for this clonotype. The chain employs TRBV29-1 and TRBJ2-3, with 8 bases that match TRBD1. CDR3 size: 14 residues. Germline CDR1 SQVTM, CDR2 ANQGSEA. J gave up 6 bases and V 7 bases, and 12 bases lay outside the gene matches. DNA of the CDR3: TGCAGCGGGACAAGACAGGGGTTGAGGGATACGCAGTATTTT. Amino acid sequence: CSGTRQGLRDTQYF.

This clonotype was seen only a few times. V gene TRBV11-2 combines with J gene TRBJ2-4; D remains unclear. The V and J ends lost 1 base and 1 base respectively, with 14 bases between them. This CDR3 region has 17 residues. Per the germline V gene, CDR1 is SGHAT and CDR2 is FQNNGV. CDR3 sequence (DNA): TGTGCCAGCAGCTTAGTAAAACAGCTTGGGGCCAAAAACATTCAGTACTTC. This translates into CASSLVKQLGAKNIQYF.

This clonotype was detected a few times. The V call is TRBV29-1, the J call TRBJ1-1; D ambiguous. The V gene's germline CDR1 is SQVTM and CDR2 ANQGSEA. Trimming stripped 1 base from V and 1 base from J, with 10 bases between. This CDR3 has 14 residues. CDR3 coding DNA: TGCAGCGTTGAAGGAGCTTCCGGGAACACTGAAGCTTTCTTT. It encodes CSVEGASGNTEAFF.

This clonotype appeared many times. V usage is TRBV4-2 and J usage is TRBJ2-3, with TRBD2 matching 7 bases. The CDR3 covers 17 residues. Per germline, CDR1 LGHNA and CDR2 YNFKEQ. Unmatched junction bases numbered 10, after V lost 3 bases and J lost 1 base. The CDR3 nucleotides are TGTGCCAGCAGCCACCATAGCGGGCCAATGGGCACAGATACGCAGTATTTT. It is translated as CASSHHSGPMGTDTQYF.

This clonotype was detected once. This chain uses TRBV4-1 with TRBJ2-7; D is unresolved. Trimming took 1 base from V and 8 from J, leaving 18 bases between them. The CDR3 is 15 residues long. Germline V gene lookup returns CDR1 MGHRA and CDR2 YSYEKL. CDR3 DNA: TGCGCCAGCAGCCAAGGGTATCAGAAGGCCAATAAGCAGTACTTC. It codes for CASSQGYQKANKQYF.

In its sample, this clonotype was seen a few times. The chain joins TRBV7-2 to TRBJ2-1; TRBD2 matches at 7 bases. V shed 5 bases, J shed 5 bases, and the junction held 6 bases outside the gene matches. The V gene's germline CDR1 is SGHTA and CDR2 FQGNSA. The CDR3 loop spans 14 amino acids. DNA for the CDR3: TGTGCCAGCAGCCAAGGACTAGGTCACAATGAGCAGTTCTTC. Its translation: CASSQGLGHNEQFF.

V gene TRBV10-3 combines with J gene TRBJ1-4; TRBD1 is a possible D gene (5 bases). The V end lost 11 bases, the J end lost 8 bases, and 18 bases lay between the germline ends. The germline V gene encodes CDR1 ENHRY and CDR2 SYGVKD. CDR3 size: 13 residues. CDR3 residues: CASNGGIEEKLFF. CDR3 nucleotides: TGTGCCTCAAACGGGGGAATCGAAGAAAAACTGTTTTTT.

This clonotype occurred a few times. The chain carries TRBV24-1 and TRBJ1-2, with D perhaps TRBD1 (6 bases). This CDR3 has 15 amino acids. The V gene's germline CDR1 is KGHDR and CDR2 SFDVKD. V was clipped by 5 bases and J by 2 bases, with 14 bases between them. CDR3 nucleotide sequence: TGTGCCACCAGTGGTTCGGGGACATCCAACTATGGCTACACCTTC. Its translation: CATSGSGTSNYGYTF.

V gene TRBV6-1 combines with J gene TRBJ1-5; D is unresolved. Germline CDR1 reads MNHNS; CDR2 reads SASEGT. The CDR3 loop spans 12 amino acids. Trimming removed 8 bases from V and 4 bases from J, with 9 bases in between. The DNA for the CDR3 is TGTGCCAGCGTGGGAAAGAATCAGCCCCAGCATTTT. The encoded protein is CASVGKNQPQHF.

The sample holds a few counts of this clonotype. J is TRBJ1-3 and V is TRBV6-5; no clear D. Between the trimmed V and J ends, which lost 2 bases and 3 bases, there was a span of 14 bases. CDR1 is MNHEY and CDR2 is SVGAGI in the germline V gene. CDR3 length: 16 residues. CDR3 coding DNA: TGTGCCAGCAGTTACGAGGATCCTAGAGGTGGAAACACCATATATTTT. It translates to CASSYEDPRGGNTIYF.

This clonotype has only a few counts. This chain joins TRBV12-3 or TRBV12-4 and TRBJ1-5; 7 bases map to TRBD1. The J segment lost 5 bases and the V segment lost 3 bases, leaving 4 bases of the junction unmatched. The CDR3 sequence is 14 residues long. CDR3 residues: CASSFGDRDQPQHF. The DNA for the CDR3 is TGTGCCAGCAGTTTCGGTGACAGGGATCAGCCCCAGCATTTT.

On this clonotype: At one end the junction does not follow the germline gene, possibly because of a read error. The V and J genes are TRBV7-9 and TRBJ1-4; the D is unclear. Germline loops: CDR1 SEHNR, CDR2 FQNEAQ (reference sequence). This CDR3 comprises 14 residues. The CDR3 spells CASSFGSPKEKLFF. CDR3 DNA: TGTGCCAGCAGCTTCGGCAGCCCTAAGGAAAAACTGTTTTTT.

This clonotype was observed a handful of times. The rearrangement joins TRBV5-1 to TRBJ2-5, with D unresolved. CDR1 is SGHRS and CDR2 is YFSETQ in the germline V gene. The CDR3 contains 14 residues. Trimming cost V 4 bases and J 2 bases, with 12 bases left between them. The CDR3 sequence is CASSATTAQETQYF. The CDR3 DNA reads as TGCGCCAGCAGCGCTACTACCGCACAAGAGACCCAGTACTTC. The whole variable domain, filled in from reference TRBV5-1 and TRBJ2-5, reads KAGVTQTPRYLIKTRGQQVTLSCSPISGHRSVSWYQQTPGQGLQFLFEYFSETQRNKGNFPGRFSGRQFSNSRSEMNVSTLELGDSALYLCASSATTAQETQYFGPGTRLLVL.

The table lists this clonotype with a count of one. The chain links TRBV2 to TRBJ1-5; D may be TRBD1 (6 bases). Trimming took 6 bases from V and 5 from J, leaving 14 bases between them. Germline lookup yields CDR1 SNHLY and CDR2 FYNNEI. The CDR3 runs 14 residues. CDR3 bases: TGTGCCAGCAGGCGGGACAATCAAGATCAGCCCCAGCATTTT. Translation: CASRRDNQDQPQHF. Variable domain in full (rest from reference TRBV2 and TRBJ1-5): EPEVTQTPSHQVTQMGQEVILRCVPISNHLYFYWYRQILGQKVEFLVSFYNNEISEKSEIFDDQFSVERPDGSNFTLKIRSTKLEDSAMYFCASRRDNQDQPQHFGDGTRLSIL.

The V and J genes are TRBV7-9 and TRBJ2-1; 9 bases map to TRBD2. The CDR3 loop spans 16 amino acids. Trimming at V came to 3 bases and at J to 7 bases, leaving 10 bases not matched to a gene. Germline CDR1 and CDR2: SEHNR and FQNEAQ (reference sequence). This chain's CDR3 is CASSLRSGRSENEQFF. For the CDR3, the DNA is TGTGCCAGCAGCTTGAGAAGCGGGAGGTCAGAGAATGAGCAGTTCTTC.